This TCR beta chain originates from a study of T cell repertoires in cytomegalovirus infection. Germline lookup yields CDR1 SGDLS and CDR2 YYNGEE. This CDR3 is 13 amino acids long. Unmatched junction bases numbered 6, after V lost 5 bases and J lost 7 bases. TCRdb reanalysed the reads using MiXCR and keeps one entry per CDR3 protein. The sample includes 480,000 or so distinct CDR3 sequences, around 10% seen only once; the top ten take about a tenth. Material for sequencing was PBMCs. The sequence came from a human donor in good health (CMV status not recorded). Some clones in this sample may be carry-over from other donors' samples. This chain links TRBV9 with TRBJ2-1; 7 positions agree with TRBD1. CDR3 protein: CASSETGRNEQFF. The CDR3 DNA reads TGTGCCAGCAGTGAGACAGGGCGAAATGAGCAGTTCTTC.